This T cell receptor (beta chain) was profiled in a study of T cell clones after liver transplantation. Across the study: Subjects received no induction therapy and standard immunosuppression until randomization at 12-24 months post-transplant.

Method: immunoSEQ multiplex PCR; TCRdb's copy keeps in-frame clones and lacks some. Among about 80,000 clones listed, roughly 82% were seen once. Study conclusions and caveats: A larger donor-reactive than third-party decline suggested partial antigen-specific deletion.

Trimming cost V 2 bases and J 5 bases, with 6 bases left between them. The CDR3 totals 13 residues. The germline V gene encodes CDR1 KGHSH and CDR2 LQKENI. For this clone: The antigen is unknown.

Sequences were derived from CD4+ T cells from blood, sampled roughly 3.5 years after liver transplant. The clonotype originates from a human patient who received a liver transplant. Some T cells here may be from the graft donor. The chain couples TRBV18 to TRBJ2-2; no clear D gene. The CDR3 DNA sequence: TGTGCCAGCTCACCATTAGGGACCGGGGAGCTGTTTTTT. It is translated as CASSPLGTGELFF.